This TCR beta chain was recorded in a study of cytomegalovirus exposure and HLA in healthy donors. The study's findings and limits: There were some public TCRs occurring in many donors, but most TCR sequences were rare.

About this clone itself: Its antigen is unknown.

From germline, CDR1 is GTSNPN and CDR2 SVGIG (reference sequence). CDR3 length equals 15 residues. With 1 base removed from V and 4 bases from J, the gap between germline ends came to 16 bases. PCR involved 60 Vbeta and 13 Jbeta primers. The repertoire was sequenced with immunoSEQ multiplex PCR; TCRdb's copy has only in-frame clones and lacks some. The sample lists 100,000 or so clones, 83% occurring once. This TCR came from a man aged 18-30 years in good health and CMV-seronegative. The sequenced sample was PBMCs. This sequence joins TRBV30 and TRBJ1-2; D is perhaps TRBD1 (5 bases). The CDR3 DNA sequence: TGTGCCTGGAGTGGGGGCGGGGAATTAGGCTATGGCTACACCTTC. Protein: CAWSGGGELGYGYTF.